This TCR beta chain comes out of a study of cytomegalovirus exposure and HLA in healthy donors (dated by TCRdb to 2016 to 2017). With regard to the full study: An earlier analysis of roughly 610 of the donors reported 250 to 300 Gb of sequence data and about 120 million unique TCR beta sequences obtained from roughly 170 million T cells. In the later analysis, no new phenotypic data were used to find candidate immune exposures; instead, reliance was placed on TCR beta sequences and their occurrence across donors. Across some 400 genotyped donors of the cohort, an average of about 240,000 unique TCR beta nucleotide sequences per donor were sequenced, and roughly a sixth of those sequences were non-productive. To predict cytomegalovirus infection status, the study brought together high-throughput TCR immunosequencing, statistical association of individual TCRs with disease status, and machine learning. The genetic ancestry cluster associated with self-reported Caucasian donors included 80% to 90% of the approximately 410 genotyped donors. Because of strong linkage in the cohort, four or five DR-DQ haplotypes were treated as single units for association and clustering. Typing coverage varied by locus: roughly 620-640 donors for A, B, C, DRB1 and DQB1; more than 500 for DQA1; over 600 for DPA1; 450 to 480 for DPB1. Besides the first cohort of about 730 subjects, a separate validation cohort made up of 90 to 150 different subjects was used. The study was designed to test whether signatures of past pathogen exposure could be identified by cataloging public T cell receptors. Both class I and class II loci were covered by HLA typing, at four-digit resolution. Genome-wide SNP genotypes for about 65% of the 666 donors were used in a later genetic analysis, which treated that subset as a discovery cohort. Donor age, sex, ethnicity and CMV serostatus were compiled together with the repertoire data. Every repertoire in the discovery cohort had been generated on one and the same sequencing platform. An early release covering about 600 HLA-typed donors comprised 250 to 350 gigabases of sequencing data and about 90 million unique TCR sequences. In a later analysis, previously published TCR beta repertoires from 500 to 750 donors were re-analyzed and high-resolution HLA genotyping was added so that TCR occurrence patterns could be studied. To decide whether each TCR beta V gene segment behaved as functional or pseudogenic, an earlier analysis of fewer than 750 of the donors relied on high-throughput TCR beta sequencing. The T cell repertoires of 670 or so subjects were profiled by immunosequencing and related to cytomegalovirus serostatus. Here is what the overall study found, with its caveats: According to a later analysis, TCR association rates differed among HLA loci, with DRB1 alleles showing the most associated TCRs and HLA-C alleles showing the fewest. The classifier was reported to diagnose cytomegalovirus status with high specificity and sensitivity in both the original cohort and the validation cohort. A later analysis found that HLA-associated TCR beta chains were more clonally expanded and had lower generation probabilities than equally common non-associated chains. A further reported finding was that TCR beta sequences accurately predicted the HLA-A and HLA-B alleles for most subjects in the first cohort. While some public TCRs were present in many individuals, most TCR sequences turned up only very rarely across donors. Immune exposure information for the cohort was limited to CMV serostatus. Several of the top co-occurrence clusters appeared to be linked to parvovirus B19, influenza, CMV and Epstein-Barr virus, according to a later analysis. The study listed 150 to 200 TCR beta chains as associated with cytomegalovirus. In vitro tests confirmed that a few of the cytomegalovirus-associated TCR beta chains recognize cytomegalovirus antigens. Presence/absence analyses assumed roughly uniform sequencing depth across donors, an assumption that may not hold. In an earlier analysis of roughly 500 of the donors, most TCR beta V segments appeared in productive rearrangements about 87% or about 30% of the time, broadly matching IMGT annotations. The authors suggested that the approach could potentially be generalized to other disease states and immunological phenotypes. An association between a missense DCLRE1C variant and V-gene and J-gene trimming of TCR beta chains was found in a later genetic analysis and replicated in an independent cohort. A cluster of highly shared sequence variants was judged likely to represent a technical artifact of the sequencing pipeline. At a false discovery rate of 0.05, a later analysis linked under 20,000 TCR beta sequences to specific HLA alleles. In a later genetic analysis, fewer N-insertions in productive TCRs were reported among donors in an Asian-associated ancestry cluster than the roughly 700-donor mean. Linkage disequilibrium might explain the correlated functional status among segregating V segments, but an unknown experimental factor could not be excluded. Because HLA typing was unavailable for some donors at each locus, only the typed subset was used in association tests. According to a later analysis, most CMV-associated TCR beta chains appeared to be HLA-restricted, and the HLA associations seemed to be driven largely by CMV exposure. Approximately 18 rarely observed V segments, including chromosome 9 orphons, were excluded from the earlier analysis of about 600 of the donors because counts were too low. Assigning TCR associations to individual alleles was difficult when HLA alleles, especially DR and DQ, strongly co-occurred. In this cohort, only TCR beta chains were sequenced, and detectable features were limited by the absence of alpha or paired-chain data.

The library was prepared using the immunoSEQ multiplex PCR assay. For the multiplex PCR, a mixture combining 60 forward primers for TCR Vbeta segments and 13 reverse primers for TCR Jbeta segments was used. The CDR3 region of rearranged TCR beta genes was amplified from genomic DNA with a multiplex PCR assay. The Illumina HiSeq System was used to sequence the amplified TCR beta libraries as 87-base-pair reads. For the original study's pipeline: In a later analysis, tens of millions of unique TCR beta chains were counted across the approximately 620 repertoires, and about 10 million of these chains were shared by at least two donors. Raw reads were error-corrected and collapsed into unique sequences by a nearest-neighbor algorithm in which closely related sequences were merged to remove PCR and sequencing errors. Alignment of CDR3 sequences to IMGT reference sequences was used to assign V, D and J gene segments. For a sequence to be retained, a match of at least six nucleotides was required to both a V gene segment and a J gene segment. Rearrangements were called productive when the CDR3 lacked stop codons and stayed in frame with V and J; all others were non-productive. CDR3 was defined by IMGT convention, running from the second conserved V-encoded cysteine to the conserved J-encoded phenylalanine. In an earlier analysis of some 550 of the donors, sequences lacking an unambiguous match to a single V gene segment were excluded. In an earlier analysis of some 590 of the donors, a V segment was called functional when productive rearrangements were above 56.7%, and segregating when the standard deviation between donors exceeded 5%. To diagnose cytomegalovirus status from the catalog of TCR beta chain sequences, a statistical classification framework was built. V and J gene assignment, in a later analysis, came from comparing TCR nucleotide sequences with IMGT/GENE-DB human TR gene sequences. The TCRdist pipeline was used in a later analysis to assign CDR3 sequences and most-parsimonious VDJ recombination scenarios. A later analysis defined each TCR beta chain by its CDR3 amino acid sequence plus V-gene family, and excluded reads lacking a unique V-gene family. In a later analysis, around 600 highly shared, low-generation-probability nucleotide sequences were removed to address suspected cross-contamination and a sequencing artifact. In a later analysis, a clonal expansion index for each public chain was calculated from normalized within-repertoire ranks of inferred template counts. Generation probabilities in a later analysis came from a VDJ recombination model fitted to out-of-frame rearrangements, and those results were checked against IGoR. In a later analysis, hypergeometric tests were used to score TCR-TCR, TCR-HLA and TCR-CMV co-occurrence, with a repertoire-size bias correction applied to TCR pairs. In a later analysis, false discovery rates were estimated by permuting HLA or CMV assignments 20 times. In a later analysis, co-occurring TCRs were grouped using DBSCAN, with TCRdist sequence similarity added in when clustering inside HLA-allele-positive subsets. Co-occurrence clustering excluded repertoires with fewer than 30,000 or more than 120,000 public chains, plus five with anomalous nucleotide sharing. This is the immuneACCESS table as TCRdb keeps it, with only in-frame sequences that have V and J called. A part of the clones is gone; compared with another copy, unresolved V genes explain less than half, and the rest is unexplained. The V and J calls and the clone size are those of that table, but D and trimming were determined from the DNA. This sample has some 110,000 clones in its table, and about 74% of those were observed once. The ten largest clones represent about 4% of the sample.

The cohort comprised some 730 healthy bone marrow donors. All cohort members were sampled while nominally healthy, although unrecorded immune exposures were likely present. The donor was CMV seropositive and belonged to the group of more than 250 seropositive cohort members. A peripheral blood sample was provided by each donor, and peripheral blood mononuclear cells were used for TCR beta sequencing. Genomic DNA was extracted from the blood cell samples with the Qiagen DNeasy Blood Extraction Kit. Worth noting for this clone: Its antigen remains undetermined. No quality values exist for individual bases; no much larger clone is one base distant.

Material: PBMCs. The receptor comes from a woman aged 45-65 years in good health and CMV-seropositive.

The nucleotide sequence is given as TGTGCCAGTAGTAGGTGGGTCGCGGGGGGGGACTACGAGCAGTACTTC. Translated, this gives CASSRWVAGGDYEQYF. In this chain, TRBV19 is recombined with TRBJ2-7; 9 nucleotides in the junction match TRBD2. Clipping removes 4 bases from V and 3 bases from J, with 10 as the unmatched junction base count. Measured from the cysteine to the phenylalanine, the CDR3 is 16 residues long. Left in the record is the CDR3 DNA by itself, 48 bases read in frame from the first base. From a lookup of the germline V gene (reference sequence), CDR1 and CDR2 are LNHDA and SQIVND. The CDR3, completed at both ends by the reference TRBV19 and TRBJ2-7 genes, gives the full variable domain DGGITQSPKYLFRKEGQNVTLSCEQNLNHDAMYWYRQDPGQGLRLIYYSQIVNDFQKGDIAEGYSVSREKKESFPLTVTSAQKNPTAFYLCASSRWVAGGDYEQYFGPGTRLTVT.